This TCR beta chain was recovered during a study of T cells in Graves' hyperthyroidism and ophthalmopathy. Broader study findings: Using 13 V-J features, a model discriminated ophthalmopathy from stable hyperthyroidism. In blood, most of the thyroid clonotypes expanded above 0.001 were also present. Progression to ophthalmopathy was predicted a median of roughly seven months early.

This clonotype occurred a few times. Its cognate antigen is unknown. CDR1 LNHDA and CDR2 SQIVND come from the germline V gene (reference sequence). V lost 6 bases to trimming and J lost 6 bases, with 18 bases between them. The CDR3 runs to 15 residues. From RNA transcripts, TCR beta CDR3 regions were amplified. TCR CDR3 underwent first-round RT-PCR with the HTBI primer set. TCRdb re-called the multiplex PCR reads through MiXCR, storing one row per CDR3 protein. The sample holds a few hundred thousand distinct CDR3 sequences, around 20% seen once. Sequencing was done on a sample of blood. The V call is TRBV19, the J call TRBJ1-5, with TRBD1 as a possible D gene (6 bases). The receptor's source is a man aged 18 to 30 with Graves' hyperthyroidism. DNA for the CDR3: TGTGCCAGTAGGACTACAGGGTCTTTGGGTCAGCCCCAGCATTTT. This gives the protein CASRTTGSLGQPQHF. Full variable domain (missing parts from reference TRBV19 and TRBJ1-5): DGGITQSPKYLFRKEGQNVTLSCEQNLNHDAMYWYRQDPGQGLRLIYYSQIVNDFQKGDIAEGYSVSREKKESFPLTVTSAQKNPTAFYLCASRTTGSLGQPQHFGDGTRLSIL.